These T cell receptor beta chains were read from a single sample in a study of blood T cells in healthy people across ages. TCRdb passed the 5' RACE reads through MiXCR, listing each CDR3 protein once. The repertoire holds about 680,000 distinct CDR3 sequences, with 45% to 50% as singletons. The material sequenced was blood. Receptors originate from a woman aged 60-75 years in good health. Both conserved end residues are part of each CDR3. The D gene is left open where the match is weak. Size is omitted from some rows. Given values are once, few, many or a class for expanded clones.

size	V	J	D	DNA	CDR3
few	TRBV7-2	TRBJ2-7	TRBD1	TGTGCCAGCAGCCCAGGGCCTGGACAGGGAAGTTTGCAGGAGCAGTACTTC	CASSPGPGQGSLQEQYF
many	TRBV4-2	TRBJ2-7	.	TGTGCCAGCAGCCGAAGGGACGAGCAGTACTTC	CASSRRDEQYF
once	TRBV18	TRBJ1-2	.	TGTGCCAGCTCACCTATATCCCAGCTGTACTATGGCTACACCTTC	CASSPISQLYYGYTF
.	TRBV11-2	TRBJ2-1	TRBD2	TGTGCCAGCAGCCGGGGACTAGCGAAGGGCAGTGAGCAGTTCTTC	CASSRGLAKGSEQFF
.	TRBV13	TRBJ2-3	.	TGTGCCAGCAGCTTAGTTGAGCGGGACAGCTTTTTCGATACGCAGTATTTT	CASSLVERDSFFDTQYF
few	TRBV20-1	TRBJ2-5	.	TGCAGTGCTAAAGTTCCCGGGAGATTTCCAAGGGAGACCCAGTACTTC	CSAKVPGRFPRETQYF
once	TRBV9	TRBJ1-2	.	TGTGCCAGCAGCGGGACAGTAGGATCTAACTATGGCTACACCTTC	CASSGTVGSNYGYTF
.	TRBV20-1	TRBJ2-7	TRBD1	TGCAGTGCTAGTACCCCCGGGACAGCCTACGAGCAGTACTTC	CSASTPGTAYEQYF
.	TRBV14	TRBJ2-5	.	TGTGCCAGCAGCGCCCTCCATGAAGAGACCCAGTACTTC	CASSALHEETQYF
.	TRBV7-2	TRBJ2-7	TRBD2	TGTGCCAGCAGCATCGAGTGGGAGGGCCGACACGAGCAGTACTTC	CASSIEWEGRHEQYF
.	TRBV7-2	TRBJ2-1	.	TGTGCCAGCAGCTCAAGGGGGTCTGGTGAGACCCAGTTCTTC	CASSSRGSGETQFF
.	TRBV7-2	TRBJ2-7	.	TGTGCCAGCAGCTCCTCTTGGCGATACGAGCAGTACTTC	CASSSSWRYEQYF
few	TRBV2	TRBJ2-7	TRBD2	TGTGCCAGCAGTGGAGCGGGAGACCTCATTGCTACCCAGTACTTC	CASSGAGDLIATQYF
.	TRBV20-1	TRBJ1-1	.	TGCAGTGCTAGAGATAGGCCAGTCGAAGCTTTCTTT	CSARDRPVEAFF
.	TRBV4-2	TRBJ2-5	TRBD2	TGTGCCAGCAGCCCGAGGGAGGGGAGGGACCAAGAGACCCAGTACTTC	CASSPREGRDQETQYF
once	TRBV29-1	TRBJ2-3	TRBD2	TGCAGCGGTGAATTTCGAGGGGCGGGAGGGCCAAGAGATACGCAGTATTTT	CSGEFRGAGGPRDTQYF
.	TRBV19	TRBJ2-7	TRBD2	TGTGCCAGTAGTATATTTGCGGGAGGTTCTTCGTACGAGCAGTACTTC	CASSIFAGGSSYEQYF
.	TRBV24-1	TRBJ2-3	TRBD2	TGTGCCACCAGTGATTTGGGCCTAGCGGGATCTTCCCGCACAGATACGCAGTATTTT	CATSDLGLAGSSRTDTQYF
.	TRBV7-7	TRBJ2-5	.	TGTGCTAGCAGCTTAATGGCTGAGCCGGGACCTACTCCAGAGACCCAGTACTTC	CASSLMAEPGPTPETQYF
.	TRBV20-1	TRBJ2-7	.	TGCAGTGCCCGAAGCGGGCAGGGGAAAACCTACGAGCAGTACTTC	CSARSGQGKTYEQYF
.	TRBV18	TRBJ1-5	.	TGTGCCAGCTCACCACCTGGGACACTTAGCAATCAGCCCCAGCATTTT	CASSPPGTLSNQPQHF
.	TRBV7-9	TRBJ2-5	TRBD2	TGTGCCAGCAGCTTGGACCTAGCGGGTGGGACCCAGTACTTC	CASSLDLAGGTQYF
.	TRBV20-1	TRBJ2-7	.	TGCAGTACTAGAGATCTCGGCGCTAGTGGGGGGTTGGGATCCTACGAGCAGTACTTC	CSTRDLGASGGLGSYEQYF
.	TRBV20-1	TRBJ2-4	.	TGCAGTGCTAGTTCTGTCGAGCGGACCTACGCGCAGTACTTC	CSASSVERTYAQYF
.	TRBV6-5	TRBJ2-7	TRBD1	TGTGCCAGCAGCAGCCCCGGACAGGGGGTAATTGAGCAGTACTTC	CASSSPGQGVIEQYF
.	TRBV2	TRBJ1-2	.	TGTGCCGCAGGTGGGGACTCGCGCTATGGCTACACCTTC	CAAGGDSRYGYTF
many	TRBV5-1	TRBJ2-1	TRBD2	TGCGCCAGCAGCCCTAAGACTAGCGGGTACAATGAGCAGTTCTTC	CASSPKTSGYNEQFF